This is a list of T cell receptor beta chains from one sample in a study of T cell responses to AZD1222 COVID-19 vaccine. Profiled with immunoSEQ multiplex PCR; TCRdb holds only in-frame clones, not every one. Seen here are about 75,000 clones, around 87% observed once, and the top ten hold roughly 18%. The sequences come from peripheral blood, collected 28 days after the second AZD1222 dose. These receptors were obtained from an adult who received the AZD1222 COVID-19 vaccine. Each CDR3 is given with its conserved first and last residue. A D gene is named only where the DNA matches it firmly. Some rows have no size entry. The others give once, few or many, or a class for an expanded clone.

TRBD1	TRBV5-6	TRBJ2-1	once	CASSLEGQGLSYNEQFF	TGTGCCAGCAGCTTGGAGGGACAGGGGCTCTCCTACAATGAGCAGTTCTTC
.	TRBV4-1	TRBJ2-7	.	CASSLQTGDSYEQYF	TGCGCCAGCAGCCTTCAGACAGGTGACTCCTACGAGCAGTACTTC
.	TRBV5-6	TRBJ1-6	.	CASNLGGMNSPLHF	TGTGCCAGCAACTTGGGGGGGATGAATTCACCCCTCCACTTT
.	TRBV4-2	TRBJ1-5	.	CASSQEWAGSQPQHF	TGTGCCAGCAGCCAAGAATGGGCAGGATCCCAGCCCCAGCATTTT
TRBD2	TRBV3-1/TRBV3-2	TRBJ2-5	once	CASSLSGGVETQYF	TGTGCCAGCAGCCTTAGCGGGGGTGTGGAGACCCAGTACTTC
TRBD1	TRBV6-2/TRBV6-3	TRBJ2-1	.	CASSYGRGPPYNEQFF	TGTGCCAGCAGTTACGGAAGGGGGCCACCATACAATGAGCAGTTCTTC
.	TRBV7-2	TRBJ1-3	.	CASSLYQGGNTIYF	TGTGCCAGCAGCTTATATCAGGGGGGAAACACCATATATTTT
.	TRBV28	TRBJ1-2	once	CASTPPQGRRLDYGYTF	TGTGCCAGCACCCCACCCCAGGGACGGCGACTTGATTATGGCTACACCTTC
.	TRBV5-1	TRBJ2-7	.	CASSSLATGRYEQYF	TGCGCCAGCAGCTCGCTAGCGACAGGGAGGTACGAGCAGTACTTC
TRBD1	TRBV4-2	TRBJ1-1	.	CASSQRDRGVGTEAFF	TGTGCCAGCAGCCAACGGGACAGGGGAGTCGGCACTGAAGCTTTCTTT